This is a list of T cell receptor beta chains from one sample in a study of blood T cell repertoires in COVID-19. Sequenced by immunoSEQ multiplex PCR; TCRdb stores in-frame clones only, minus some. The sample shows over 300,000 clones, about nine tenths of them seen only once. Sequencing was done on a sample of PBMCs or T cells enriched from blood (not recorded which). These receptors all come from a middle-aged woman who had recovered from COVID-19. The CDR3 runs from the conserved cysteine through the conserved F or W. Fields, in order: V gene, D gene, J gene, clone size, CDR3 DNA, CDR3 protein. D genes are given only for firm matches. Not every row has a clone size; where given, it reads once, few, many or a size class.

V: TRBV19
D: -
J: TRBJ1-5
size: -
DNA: TGTGCCAGTAGCCGAGACAGAAGTAGCAATCAGCCCCAGCATTTT
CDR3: CASSRDRSSNQPQHF

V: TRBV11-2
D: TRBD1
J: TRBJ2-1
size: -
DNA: TGTGCCAGCACAGGACAGGTTGGCAATGAGCAGTTCTTC
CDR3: CASTGQVGNEQFF

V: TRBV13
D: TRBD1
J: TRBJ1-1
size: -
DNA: TGTGCCAGCAACCAAAGAAGACAGGGGCCGAACACTGAAGCTTTCTTT
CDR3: CASNQRRQGPNTEAFF

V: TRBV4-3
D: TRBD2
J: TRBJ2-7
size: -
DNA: TGCGCCAGCAGCCAAGATCTGTCTAGCGGGGTCTACGAGCAGTACTTC
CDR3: CASSQDLSSGVYEQYF

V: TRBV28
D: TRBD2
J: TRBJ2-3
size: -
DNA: TGTGCCAGCAGTTTTAGGGCGGGGGGGACAGATACGCAGTATTTT
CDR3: CASSFRAGGTDTQYF

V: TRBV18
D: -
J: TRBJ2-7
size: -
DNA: TGTGCCAGCTCTAAGTTAGCGGAGACCCCTCTAGGCTACGAGCAGTACTTC
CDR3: CASSKLAETPLGYEQYF

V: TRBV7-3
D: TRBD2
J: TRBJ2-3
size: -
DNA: TGTGCCAGCAGCCCCCGGACTAGCGGGGGTGATACGCAGTATTTT
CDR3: CASSPRTSGGDTQYF

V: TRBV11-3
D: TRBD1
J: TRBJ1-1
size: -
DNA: TGTGCCAGCAGATCAAACAGGGGGTCCGGGGCTGAAGCTTTCTTT
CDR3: CASRSNRGSGAEAFF

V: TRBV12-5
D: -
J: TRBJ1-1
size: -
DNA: TGTGCTAGTGGTTGGAGCGGGGGTTGGGGCACTGAAGCTTTCTTT
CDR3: CASGWSGGWGTEAFF

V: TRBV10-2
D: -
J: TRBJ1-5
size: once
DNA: TGCGCCAGCACCCCAGGAGGGGGCAATCAGCCCCAGCATTTT
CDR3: CASTPGGGNQPQHF

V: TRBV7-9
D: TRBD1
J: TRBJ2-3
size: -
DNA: TGTGCCAGCAGCGCTAGGGACAGGCCCACAGATACGCAGTATTTT
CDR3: CASSARDRPTDTQYF

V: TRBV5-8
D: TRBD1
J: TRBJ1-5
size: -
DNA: TGTGCCAGCAGCACCAGGGGGCTGGGCAATCAGCCCCAGCATTTT
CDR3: CASSTRGLGNQPQHF

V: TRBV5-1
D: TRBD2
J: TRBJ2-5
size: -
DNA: TGCGCCAGCAGCTCCCTCACTAGCGGGACAGAGACCCAGTACTTC
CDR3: CASSSLTSGTETQYF

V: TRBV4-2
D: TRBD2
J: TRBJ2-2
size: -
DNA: TGTGCCAGCAGCCAAGAACTACTAGCGGGACGAACCGGGGAGCTGTTTTTT
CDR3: CASSQELLAGRTGELFF

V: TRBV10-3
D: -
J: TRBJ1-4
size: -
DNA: TGTGCCATCAGTGACCGGGGGGTAGCTGAAAAACTGTTTTTT
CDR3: CAISDRGVAEKLFF

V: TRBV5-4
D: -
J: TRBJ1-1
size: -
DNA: TGTGCCAGCAGCTCCACAGGGCAGTTGGAAACTGAAGCTTTCTTT
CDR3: CASSSTGQLETEAFF

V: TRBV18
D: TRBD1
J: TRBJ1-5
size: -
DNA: TGTGCCAGCTCATCAACAGGGGGCAATCAGCCCCAGCATTTT
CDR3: CASSSTGGNQPQHF

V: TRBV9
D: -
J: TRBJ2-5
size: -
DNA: TGTGCCAGCAGCGTAGGGTTCACCTACGGGGAGACCCAGTACTTC
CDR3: CASSVGFTYGETQYF

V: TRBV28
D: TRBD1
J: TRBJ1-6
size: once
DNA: TGTGCCAGCAGTTTCGGGCGGGGACAGGGGTACAGTAGCTCCTATAATTCACCCCTCCACTTT
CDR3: CASSFGRGQGYSSSYNSPLHF

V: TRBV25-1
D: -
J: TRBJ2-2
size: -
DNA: TGTGCCAGCAGTGTTTTAGGGGGCACCGGGGAGCTGTTTTTT
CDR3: CASSVLGGTGELFF

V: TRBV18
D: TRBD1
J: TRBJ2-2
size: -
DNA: TGTGCCAGCTCGCAGGACAGGGGGCTCACCGGGGAGCTGTTTTTT
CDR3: CASSQDRGLTGELFF

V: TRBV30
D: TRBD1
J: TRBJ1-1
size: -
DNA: TGTGCCTGGAGTAAGCCTCCGGGACAGAAGTACACTGAAGCTTTCTTT
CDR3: CAWSKPPGQKYTEAFF

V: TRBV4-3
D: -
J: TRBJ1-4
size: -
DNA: TGCGCCAGCAGCCAAGACCTGCCAGCGATCTATGCAACTAATGAAAAACTGTTTTTT
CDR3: CASSQDLPAIYATNEKLFF

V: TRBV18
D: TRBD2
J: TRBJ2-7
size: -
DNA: TGTGCCAGCTCACCGGTGGGACTAGCGGGGACCGAGCAGTACTTC
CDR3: CASSPVGLAGTEQYF

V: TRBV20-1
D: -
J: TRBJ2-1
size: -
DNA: TGCAGTGCGAACGAAAACGGTGAGCAGTTCTTC
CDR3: CSANENGEQFF

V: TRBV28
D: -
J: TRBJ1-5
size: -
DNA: TGTGCCAGCAGTTTAAGTGGATGGCGGAGCAATCAGCCCCAGCATTTT
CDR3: CASSLSGWRSNQPQHF

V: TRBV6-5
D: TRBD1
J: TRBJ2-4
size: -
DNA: TGTGCCAGCAGTCCCCGGACAGGGGATAGCATTCAGTACTTC
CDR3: CASSPRTGDSIQYF

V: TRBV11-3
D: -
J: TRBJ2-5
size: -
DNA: TGTGCCAGCAGCTTCGACATCTCTGGGACCCAGTACTTC
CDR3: CASSFDISGTQYF

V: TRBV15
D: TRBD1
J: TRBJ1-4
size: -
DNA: TGTGCCACCAGCAGAGGGAGGGGACCGGGACAGGGCGATGAAAAACTGTTTTTT
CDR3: CATSRGRGPGQGDEKLFF

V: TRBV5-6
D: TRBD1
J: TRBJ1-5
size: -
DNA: TGTGCCAGCAGCTTGAGGACAGGGCCCTACAATCAGCCCCAGCATTTT
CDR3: CASSLRTGPYNQPQHF

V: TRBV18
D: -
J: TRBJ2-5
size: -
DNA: TGTGCCAGCTCACCAGTCAGGGCCCAACACCAAGAGACCCAGTACTTC
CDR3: CASSPVRAQHQETQYF

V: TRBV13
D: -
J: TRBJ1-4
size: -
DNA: TGTGCCAGCAGCACCGGGACGGGAGAAGGGGAAAAACTGTTTTTT
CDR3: CASSTGTGEGEKLFF

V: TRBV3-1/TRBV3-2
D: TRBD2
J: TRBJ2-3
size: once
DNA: TGTGCCAGCAGCCACATAGCGGGAGTCAGCACAGATACGCAGTATTTT
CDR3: CASSHIAGVSTDTQYF

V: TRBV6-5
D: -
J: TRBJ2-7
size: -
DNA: TGTGCCAGCAGTTACTTCGACAGCTTCTACGAGCAGTACTTC
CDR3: CASSYFDSFYEQYF

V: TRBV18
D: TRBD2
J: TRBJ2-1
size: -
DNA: TGTGCCAGCTCACCATCGACTAGCGGGGGAACCTACAATGAGCAGTTCTTC
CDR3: CASSPSTSGGTYNEQFF

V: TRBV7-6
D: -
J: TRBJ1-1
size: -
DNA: TGTGCCAGCAGCTTAGTACGCGGGAACAATCGTCAAGCTTTCTTT
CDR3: CASSLVRGNNRQAFF

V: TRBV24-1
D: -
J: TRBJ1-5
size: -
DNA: TGTGCCACCAGTGATGCCTCGGGGGGTCAGCCCCAGCATTTT
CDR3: CATSDASGGQPQHF

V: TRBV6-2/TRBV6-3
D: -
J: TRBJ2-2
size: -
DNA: TGTGCCAGCAGTTCCTACGAGAACACCGGGGAGCTGTTTTTT
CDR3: CASSSYENTGELFF

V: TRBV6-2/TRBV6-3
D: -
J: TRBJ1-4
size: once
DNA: TGTGCCAGCAGTACGAGAAGACAGGATGAAAAACTGTTTTTT
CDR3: CASSTRRQDEKLFF